Reported below is one T cell receptor (beta chain). Antigen unknown. This entry is derived from a study of cytomegalovirus exposure and HLA in healthy donors. Vbeta (60) and Jbeta (13) primers were used in the PCR. Sequencing was performed with immunoSEQ multiplex PCR; in TCRdb, only in-frame clones are kept and a portion is missing. The table shows 100,000 to 150,000 clones, with approximately 79% occurring only once. Points from the study as a whole: The authors reported that TCR beta sequences could predict HLA-A and HLA-B alleles. These predictions were accurate for most subjects in the first cohort. Researchers catalogued over 150 TCR beta chains as cytomegalovirus-associated. Sequence variants that were highly shared formed a cluster that was likely a sequencing artifact.

Sequencing was done on a sample of PBMCs. This sequence originates from a man in his forties or fifties in good health and CMV-seropositive.

The CDR3 bases are TGTGCCAGCAGTTTAGTGGGGGGGGGCACAGATACGCAGTATTTT. It specifies CASSLVGGGTDTQYF. The rearrangement links TRBV6-5 to TRBJ2-3; 7 bases align to TRBD2. The V gene end was trimmed by 4 bases and the J gene end by 1 base; junction bases not matched to a gene: 5. The CDR3 has 15 amino acids. CDR1 is MNHEY, CDR2 SVGAGI, per germline.